The clone carrying this TCR beta chain was observed a single time. The source of the sample is a study of blood T cell repertoires in COVID-19. Study-wide background: Samples representing acute and convalescent COVID-19 were sourced from the United States, Italy and Spain. PBMCs, B-cell-depleted T cells, or T cells were the source of the cDNA or gDNA that made up the material.

Original analysis: Counts of nucleated cells, estimated from reference gene primer amplification, were obtained. Repertoires were generated with immunoSEQ multiplex PCR, while TCRdb's copy carries only in-frame clones and drops some. V and J calls and clone size are given by that table; D and trimming were obtained from the DNA. Of some 310,000 clones listed, 90% are singletons. The V gene end was trimmed by 6 bases and the J gene end by 6 bases; junction bases not matched to a gene: 6. Germline CDR1 reads ENHRY; CDR2 reads SYGVKD. The CDR3 consists of 14 residues. J is TRBJ2-1 and V is TRBV10-3; 9 nucleotides match TRBD1. This receptor was taken from a woman between 40 and 50 years old with COVID-19, enrolled during active disease. Material for sequencing was peripheral blood. In DNA form, the CDR3 reads TGTGCCATCAGACCGGGACAGGGAGGCAATGAGCAGTTCTTC. Translated, it gives CAIRPGQGGNEQFF.